These 28 T cell receptor beta chains were sequenced from one sample in a study of T cells in Graves' hyperthyroidism and ophthalmopathy. There were TCR beta CDR3 regions amplified from RNA transcripts. TCR CDR3 regions were first amplified by RT-PCR with HTBI primers. From the multiplex PCR reads, TCRdb called clonotypes with MiXCR, one entry per CDR3 protein. The table lists hundreds of thousands of distinct CDR3 sequences, roughly 15% of them singletons. The source material was blood. Source of these receptors: a woman in her thirties or forties with Graves' ophthalmopathy.

This clonotype was observed many times. The germline gene is not matched at one end of the junction; a read error may be the cause. The J gene is TRBJ2-7, the V gene TRBV2, with D possibly being TRBD1 or TRBD2 (5 bases each). This CDR3 region has 12 residues. Per the germline V gene, CDR1 is SNHLY and CDR2 is FYNNEI. The CDR3 DNA follows: TGTGCCAGCAGTGAGAGTGTTGGGGACGAATCATTC. It is translated as CASSESVGDESF.

This clonotype was recorded at least ten times. This chain uses TRBV10-2 with TRBJ2-2; 13 bases fit TRBD2. Germline V gene sequence: CDR1 WSHSY, CDR2 SAAADI. The V gene end was trimmed by 3 bases and the J gene end by 6 bases; junction bases not matched to a gene: 10. The CDR3 length is 18 residues. Here the CDR3 DNA reads TGCGCCAGCAGTGATACTAGCGGGAGGGGAGGGGCCGCCGGGGAGCTGTTTTTT. It encodes CASSDTSGRGGAAGELFF.

This clonotype showed up many times. The chain combines TRBV6-5 with TRBJ2-5, with 11 bases matching TRBD2. Trimming removed 5 bases from V and 2 bases from J; junction bases left unmatched: 4. CDR3 size: 15 residues. From germline, CDR1 is MNHEY and CDR2 SVGAGI. The CDR3 DNA is TGTGCCAGCAGTCGGCGACTAGCGGGACAAGAGACCCAGTACTTC. Its translation: CASSRRLAGQETQYF.

The rearrangement uses TRBV18 and TRBJ2-7; 7 bases match TRBD1. CDR1 and CDR2 from the germline V gene are KGHSH and LQKENI. The trim removed 3 bases at V and 6 bases at J, leaving 17 bases unmatched. There are 17 residues in the CDR3. CDR3 coding DNA: TGTGCCAGCTCACCTGTGTCGGGGACAGCTCCACGCCCCGAGCAGTACTTC. It encodes CASSPVSGTAPRPEQYF.

V gene TRBV28 combines with J gene TRBJ2-4; D remains ambiguous. The CDR3 has 15 amino acids. Germline CDR1 and CDR2: MDHEN and SYDVKM. With 2 bases removed from V and 3 bases from J, the gap between germline ends came to 11 bases. CDR3: CASSLGGVGKNIQYF. DNA for the CDR3: TGTGCCAGCAGTTTAGGTGGGGTAGGCAAAAACATTCAGTACTTC.

This clonotype appeared a few times. This chain uses TRBV13 with TRBJ2-3; possible D gene TRBD1, 5 bases. With 5 bases removed from V and 4 bases from J, the gap between germline ends came to 10 bases. The germline gives CDR1 PRHDT, CDR2 FYEKMQ (reference sequence). The CDR3 runs 13 residues. CDR3 sequence (DNA): TGTGCCAGCAGCGCAGGGTTTGCAGATACGCAGTATTTT. Protein: CASSAGFADTQYF.

The chain joins TRBV27 to TRBJ1-5; possibly TRBD1 for D (5 bases). The V gene's germline CDR1 is MNHEY and CDR2 SMNVEV (reference sequence). V gave up 8 bases and J gave up 5 bases, with 7 bases separating them. The CDR3 totals 11 residues. CDR3: CASGGYQPQHF. Written as DNA, the CDR3 is TGTGCCAGCGGGGGGTATCAGCCCCAGCATTTT.

This clonotype has at least ten counts. With a much larger clone just one base away, this may be a read error. V gene TRBV7-6 combines with J gene TRBJ1-1; D is uncertain. The CDR3 runs to 16 residues. CDR1 is SGHVS and CDR2 is FNYEAQ in the germline V gene. Trimming took off 5 bases at V and 3 bases at J, with 19 bases between the two ends. The CDR3 loop reads CASSRRGGRMDTEAFF. Written as DNA, the CDR3 is TGTGCCAGCAGCAGACGGGGAGGAAGAATGGACACTGAAGCTTTCTTT.

Only a few counts were recorded for this clonotype. The chain joins TRBV2 to TRBJ1-1; no reliable D call. CDR1 and CDR2 (germline): SNHLY, FYNNEI. The CDR3 extends over 17 amino acids. With 4 bases removed from V and 0 bases from J, the gap between germline ends came to 18 bases. This chain's CDR3 is CASSGILEGSMNTEAFF. For the CDR3, the DNA is TGTGCCAGCAGTGGGATCCTGGAGGGCAGCATGAACACTGAAGCTTTCTTT.

Many counts were recorded for this clonotype. This chain links TRBV7-8 with TRBJ2-7; 7 nucleotides line up with TRBD1. The junction had 10 bases not matched to a gene; V was cut back by 7 bases and J by 1 base. The CDR3 is 15 residues long. In germline, CDR1 is SGHVS, CDR2 FQNEAQ. In DNA form, the CDR3 reads TGTGCCAGCATTCTACAGGGGTATTCTTCCTACGAGCAGTACTTC. Translation: CASILQGYSSYEQYF.

This clonotype has at least ten counts. The CDR3 bases are TGTGCCAGCAGAAAACAGGACGGGTCCTACGAGCAGTACTTC. It specifies CASRKQDGSYEQYF. The gene calls are TRBV6-1 and TRBJ2-7; TRBD1 might be the D (5 bases). CDR1 MNHNS and CDR2 SASEGT come from the germline V gene. The V gene lost 6 bases and the J gene lost 1 base, with 13 bases spanning the gap. The CDR3 covers 14 residues.

This clonotype was seen ten or more times. This chain connects TRBV11-2 to TRBJ2-7; 7 bases fit TRBD1. Germline lookup yields CDR1 SGHAT and CDR2 FQNNGV. The CDR3 extends over 15 amino acids. After removal of 4 bases from V and 3 bases from J, the junction contained 9 bases not matched to a gene. In nucleotides, the CDR3 is TGTGCCAGCAGCTCTTTGCGACAGGGTTTCTACGAGCAGTACTTC. Its protein is CASSSLRQGFYEQYF.

The genes are TRBV2 and TRBJ2-1; D gene ambiguous. The CDR3 sequence is 15 residues long. Germline V gives CDR1 SNHLY, CDR2 FYNNEI. V was cut by 2 bases and J by 2 bases, with 10 bases left in between. CDR3: CASSEFVGAYNEQFF. The CDR3, as DNA: TGTGCCAGCAGTGAATTTGTTGGAGCCTACAATGAGCAGTTCTTC.

The chain links TRBV2 to TRBJ2-3; D is unresolved. CDR1 is SNHLY, CDR2 FYNNEI, per germline. CDR3 length equals 13 residues. Trimming pared 4 bases from V and 0 bases from J, leaving 5 bases between. CDR3 nucleotide sequence: TGTGCCAGCAGTGGACCGAGCACAGATACGCAGTATTTT. Residues: CASSGPSTDTQYF.

This clonotype was detected only once. V and J are TRBV15 and TRBJ2-5; D remains unclear. This CDR3 comprises 12 residues. V lost 3 bases and J lost 2, with 4 bases in between. Germline V lookup: CDR1 LNHNV, CDR2 YYDKDF (reference sequence). CDR3 amino acids: CATSSFQETQYF. The CDR3 coding sequence is TGTGCCACCAGCAGTTTTCAAGAGACCCAGTACTTC.

The chain employs TRBV5-1 and TRBJ2-5, with TRBD1 matching 9 bases. Germline V lookup: CDR1 SGHRS, CDR2 YFSETQ. The CDR3 is 15 amino acids. The trim removed 4 bases at V and 7 bases at J, leaving 11 bases unmatched. CDR3 amino acids: CASSPQGAGSGTQYF. The CDR3, as DNA: TGCGCCAGCAGCCCACAGGGGGCTGGCAGTGGGACCCAGTACTTC.

The table lists this clonotype with many counts. The CDR3 region is CASSLLGGEGETQYF. The CDR3 nucleotides are TGTGCCAGCAGCTTGTTGGGGGGCGAGGGAGAGACCCAGTACTTC. The chain employs TRBV5-8 and TRBJ2-5, with D perhaps matching TRBD1 or TRBD2 (6 bases each). This CDR3 contains 15 residues. The germline CDR1 and CDR2 sequences are SGHTS and YDEGEE. Trimming cost V 1 base and J 4 bases, with 14 bases left between them.

The table lists this clonotype with many counts. J is TRBJ1-1 and V is TRBV24-1; D remains unclear. Germline V gene data show CDR1 as KGHDR and CDR2 as SFDVKD. V dropped 5 bases and J dropped 4 bases, with 10 bases sitting between them. The CDR3 runs to 13 residues. The CDR3 bases are TGTGCCACCAGTGTGACGGGAGGCACTGAAGCTTTCTTT. Protein product: CATSVTGGTEAFF.

The table lists this clonotype with many counts. Here the CDR3 reads CASTGSSYEQYF. CDR3 nucleotides: TGTGCCAGCACGGGCAGCTCCTACGAGCAGTACTTC. The J gene is TRBJ2-7, the V gene TRBV6-2 or TRBV6-3; D not certain. The CDR3 totals 12 residues. CDR1 MNHEY and CDR2 SVGEGT come from the germline V gene. V was cut by 7 bases and J by 0 bases, with 7 bases left in between.

In its sample, this clonotype was seen a few times. The rearrangement joins TRBV6-5 to TRBJ2-5; TRBD2 matches at 7 bases. The germline CDR1 and CDR2 sequences are MNHEY and SVGAGI. The V and J ends lost 0 bases and 4 bases, in that order; junction bases with no gene match: 8. This CDR3 contains 16 residues. CDR3 in amino acids: CASSYSGGSVRETQYF. CDR3 nucleotides: TGTGCCAGCAGTTACTCTGGCGGGAGCGTACGAGAGACCCAGTACTTC.

V is TRBV4-2 and J is TRBJ2-2; D is unresolved. CDR3 length: 17 amino acids. The V and J ends lost 4 bases and 0 bases respectively, with 15 bases between them. CDR1 and CDR2 from the germline V gene are LGHNA and YNFKEQ. Written as DNA, the CDR3 is TGTGCCAGCAGCCCTCTCGAGATGGGTACGAACACCGGGGAGCTGTTTTTT. As protein: CASSPLEMGTNTGELFF.

Ten or more counts support this clonotype. The V gene is TRBV28, the J gene TRBJ2-2, with 9 bases that match TRBD1. The CDR3 spans 16 residues. J gave up 0 bases and V 5 bases, and 4 bases lay outside the gene matches. The germline V gene encodes CDR1 MDHEN and CDR2 SYDVKM. The CDR3 loop reads CASSEQGAANTGELFF. The CDR3 DNA follows: TGTGCCAGCAGTGAACAGGGGGCGGCGAACACCGGGGAGCTGTTTTTT. Looking up the rest from reference TRBV28 and TRBJ2-2 gives the full variable domain: DVKVTQSSRYLVKRTGEKVFLECVQDMDHENMFWYRQDPGLGLRLIYFSYDVKMKEKGDIPEGYSVSREKKERFSLILESASTNQTSMYLCASSEQGAANTGELFFGEGSRLTVL.

This clonotype came up many times. This chain uses TRBV30 with TRBJ2-7, with 9 bases identical to TRBD2. The CDR3 is 16 residues long. Germline V lookup: CDR1 GTSNPN, CDR2 SVGIG (reference sequence). J was trimmed by 6 bases and V by 5 bases; bases with no gene match: 17. The CDR3 DNA is TGTGCCTGGGGACGTGGTGCTAGCGGGATGTCGGGCGAGCAGTACTTC. It encodes CAWGRGASGMSGEQYF.

The sample holds many counts of this clonotype. The V gene is TRBV28, the J gene TRBJ1-2; D unresolved. Trimming shortened V by 6 bases and J by 2 bases, and 7 bases separated the two germline ends. The CDR3 extends over 12 amino acids. Germline CDR1 reads MDHEN; CDR2 reads SYDVKM. CDR3 protein: CASRKVNYGYTF. The CDR3 DNA is TGTGCCAGCAGGAAGGTAAACTATGGCTACACCTTC.

This clonotype was recorded many times. V is TRBV10-3 and J is TRBJ2-7; 9 nucleotides match TRBD2. With 9 bases clipped from V and 3 bases from J, the junction kept 9 bases outside the gene matches. The CDR3 consists of 14 residues. Germline-derived CDR1 and CDR2 are ENHRY and SYGVKD. This CDR3 is CAMSTAGGSYEQYF. CDR3 sequence (DNA): TGTGCCATGAGCACTGCGGGAGGGAGCTACGAGCAGTACTTC.

This clonotype was counted at least ten times. V and J are TRBV14 and TRBJ2-7; no definite D call. The CDR3 loop spans 12 amino acids. Germline values: CDR1 SGHDN, CDR2 FVKESK. V was shortened by 5 bases and J by 3 bases, with 8 bases between the two germline ends. Here the CDR3 reads CASSYTLYEQYF. In DNA, the CDR3 is TGTGCCAGCAGCTATACCCTCTACGAGCAGTACTTC. Supplemented by reference TRBV14 and TRBJ2-7, the full variable domain reads EAGVTQFPSHSVIEKGQTVTLRCDPISGHDNLYWYRRVMGKEIKFLLHFVKESKQDESGMPNNRFLAERTGGTYSTLKVQPAELEDSGVYFCASSYTLYEQYFGPGTRLTVT.

This clonotype was recorded at least ten times. This chain uses TRBV15 with TRBJ1-5; TRBD1 is a possible D gene (6 bases). V was clipped by 7 bases and J by 6 bases, with 19 bases between them. Germline CDR1 and CDR2: LNHNV and YYDKDF (reference sequence). CDR3 length: 15 residues. The CDR3 nucleotides are TGTGCCACCACCCCCGAGGGGGGTAAAGGTCAGCCCCAGCATTTT. As protein: CATTPEGGKGQPQHF.

This clonotype was recorded at least ten times. This rearrangement joins TRBV12-3 or TRBV12-4 to TRBJ2-7; perhaps TRBD1 as D (6 bases). The CDR3 consists of 14 residues. V was pared by 3 bases and J by 2 bases, with 11 bases between. CDR3 amino acids: CASSFRDRPYEQYF. CDR3 in DNA: TGTGCCAGCAGTTTCCGTGACAGGCCCTACGAGCAGTACTTC.